This T cell receptor (beta chain) appears in the sequencing data of a study of blood T cells in healthy people across ages. Primed by a sample-barcoded 5' primer and a J-beta primer mix, a second PCR proceeded for about 6 to 12 cycles. TCRdb called the 5' RACE reads again in MiXCR, with one record for every CDR3 protein. The data contain roughly 1,300,000 distinct CDR3 sequences, 45% to 70% of them seen just once; the ten biggest clones take up over 5.5%. Sample: blood. This receptor was taken from a man aged 18 to 29 in good health.

DNA of the CDR3: TGTGCCAGCACCATCAGAGGCCTTCCCGAGCAGTTCTTC. Translating gives CASTIRGLPEQFF. The chain links TRBV7-9 to TRBJ2-1; D is uncertain. Trimming took 7 bases from V and 10 from J, leaving 17 bases between them. Germline CDR1 reads SEHNR; CDR2 reads FQNEAQ (reference sequence). This CDR3 is built from 13 residues.